The rows below give T cell receptor beta chains drawn from one sample of a study of shared clonotypes between healthy human individuals. The method was immunoSEQ multiplex PCR; TCRdb's version includes in-frame clones alone and lacks a portion of them. The sample shows about 2,200,000 clones, 93% of them seen only once. Input material: naive CD8+ T cells from PBMCs. The receptors were gathered from a man younger than 35 in good health. Some clones in this sample may be carry-over from other donors' samples. Each CDR3 is given with its conserved first and last residue. A D gene is named only where the DNA matches it firmly. Clone size, where shown, is once, few, many, or a class for clones that have expanded.

D: -; V: TRBV29-1; length: 13; size: -; J: TRBJ1-5; CDR3: CSVRGSHNQPQHF; DNA: TGCAGCGTACGGGGCAGCCACAATCAGCCCCAGCATTTT
D: TRBD1; V: TRBV30; length: 14; size: -; J: TRBJ1-3; CDR3: CAWTGQGPGNTIYF; DNA: TGTGCCTGGACCGGACAGGGCCCTGGAAACACCATATATTTT
D: TRBD1; V: TRBV10-2; length: 17; size: once; J: TRBJ2-1; CDR3: CASGDRGQNSGYNEQFF; DNA: TGCGCCAGCGGGGACAGGGGGCAAAATAGTGGGTACAATGAGCAGTTCTTC
D: -; V: TRBV19; length: 15; size: -; J: TRBJ2-4; CDR3: CASSASWLAKNIQYF; DNA: TGTGCCAGTAGTGCCTCATGGCTAGCCAAAAACATTCAGTACTTC
D: -; V: TRBV5-6; length: 13; size: -; J: TRBJ2-1; CDR3: CASSHRAGNEQFF; DNA: TGTGCCAGCAGCCACAGGGCAGGCAATGAGCAGTTCTTC
D: TRBD1; V: TRBV11-2; length: 13; size: -; J: TRBJ1-2; CDR3: CASRSGQAGGYTF; DNA: TGTGCCAGCCGATCGGGACAGGCTGGTGGCTACACCTTC
D: -; V: TRBV27; length: 16; size: -; J: TRBJ2-1; CDR3: CASSFFGPFEYNEQFF; DNA: TGTGCCAGCAGTTTCTTTGGTCCTTTCGAATACAATGAGCAGTTCTTC
D: -; V: TRBV21-1; length: 15; size: -; J: TRBJ1-1; CDR3: CASWQDSRMNTEAFF; DNA: TGTGCCAGCTGGCAGGACTCCCGAATGAACACTGAAGCTTTCTTT
D: -; V: TRBV27; length: 13; size: -; J: TRBJ2-1; CDR3: CASSPVSYNEQFF; DNA: TGTGCCAGCAGCCCGGTGTCGTACAATGAGCAGTTCTTC
D: TRBD2; V: TRBV11-2; length: 17; size: once; J: TRBJ2-1; CDR3: CASSSRTSGPTYNEQFF; DNA: TGTGCCAGCAGCTCACGGACTAGCGGGCCGACCTACAATGAGCAGTTCTTC
D: TRBD2; V: TRBV9; length: 17; size: -; J: TRBJ2-1; CDR3: CASSLSPQRESMAEQFF; DNA: TGTGCCAGCAGCCTTAGCCCCCAGCGGGAGTCAATGGCGGAGCAGTTCTTC
D: TRBD1; V: TRBV13; length: 17; size: -; J: TRBJ2-2; CDR3: CASSQYPGTGRHGELFF; DNA: TGTGCCAGCAGCCAATACCCCGGGACAGGCAGGCACGGGGAGCTGTTTTTT
D: -; V: TRBV28; length: 13; size: -; J: TRBJ2-1; CDR3: CASSFQGWDEQFF; DNA: TGTGCCAGCAGTTTTCAGGGTTGGGATGAGCAGTTCTTC
D: -; V: TRBV10-3; length: 13; size: -; J: TRBJ2-5; CDR3: CAISPDTWETQYF; DNA: TGTGCCATCAGCCCTGATACATGGGAGACCCAGTACTTC
D: -; V: TRBV9; length: 12; size: -; J: TRBJ2-5; CDR3: CASSPGGKTQYF; DNA: TGTGCCAGCAGCCCCGGGGGAAAGACCCAGTACTTC
D: -; V: TRBV6-5; length: 13; size: -; J: TRBJ2-7; CDR3: CASSYAEAYEQYF; DNA: TGTGCCAGCAGTTACGCGGAAGCCTACGAGCAGTACTTC
D: TRBD1; V: TRBV7-9; length: 14; size: -; J: TRBJ2-1; CDR3: CASTDRGVHNEQFF; DNA: TGTGCCAGCACCGACAGGGGGGTCCACAATGAGCAGTTCTTC
D: -; V: TRBV15; length: 13; size: -; J: TRBJ1-5; CDR3: CATSRGSNQPQHF; DNA: TGTGCCACCAGCAGAGGTTCGAATCAGCCCCAGCATTTT
D: TRBD2; V: TRBV19; length: 16; size: -; J: TRBJ2-1; CDR3: CASSIGGSGREVGQFF; DNA: TGTGCCAGTAGTATAGGCGGTAGCGGGAGAGAAGTCGGGCAGTTCTTC
D: -; V: TRBV5-4; length: 15; size: -; J: TRBJ2-1; CDR3: CASSQTLEGSNEQFF; DNA: TGTGCCAGCAGCCAGACACTCGAGGGGTCAAATGAGCAGTTCTTC
D: -; V: TRBV25-1; length: 14; size: -; J: TRBJ2-1; CDR3: CASSLGGSYNEQFF; DNA: TGTGCCAGCAGCCTCGGGGGCTCCTACAATGAGCAGTTCTTC
D: TRBD1; V: TRBV7-9; length: 17; size: -; J: TRBJ2-2; CDR3: CASSSRQGASNTGELFF; DNA: TGTGCCAGCAGCTCAAGACAGGGCGCCTCGAACACCGGGGAGCTGTTTTTT
D: -; V: TRBV9; length: 13; size: -; J: TRBJ1-4; CDR3: CASGGATNEKLFF; DNA: TGTGCCAGTGGGGGCGCAACTAATGAAAAACTGTTTTTT
D: -; V: TRBV9; length: 15; size: -; J: TRBJ2-5; CDR3: CASSVGGRTKETQYF; DNA: TGTGCCAGCAGCGTAGGGGGGAGAACTAAAGAGACCCAGTACTTC
D: -; V: TRBV2; length: 14; size: -; J: TRBJ1-2; CDR3: CASSPPGTQHGYTF; DNA: TGTGCCAGCAGCCCACCCGGGACACAACATGGCTACACCTTC
D: -; V: TRBV13; length: 13; size: -; J: TRBJ2-5; CDR3: CASSLAQAEWEYF; DNA: TGTGCCAGCAGCTTAGCACAGGCTGAATGGGAGTACTTC
D: -; V: TRBV4-3; length: 15; size: -; J: TRBJ2-7; CDR3: CASSPRLVARYEQYF; DNA: TGCGCCAGCAGCCCAAGACTAGTCGCAAGATACGAGCAGTACTTC
D: -; V: TRBV27; length: 13; size: -; J: TRBJ1-1; CDR3: CASRSRTAEEAFF; DNA: TGTGCCAGCAGGTCCAGGACGGCCGAAGAAGCTTTCTTT
D: -; V: TRBV5-6; length: 14; size: -; J: TRBJ2-7; CDR3: CASSLAGVADEQYF; DNA: TGTGCCAGCAGCTTGGCCGGGGTAGCGGACGAGCAGTACTTC
D: -; V: TRBV4-1; length: 15; size: -; J: TRBJ2-5; CDR3: CASSQPTGRQETQYF; DNA: TGCGCCAGCAGCCAACCTACAGGGCGCCAAGAGACCCAGTACTTC
D: -; V: TRBV6-1; length: 11; size: -; J: TRBJ2-1; CDR3: CASTPDNEQFF; DNA: TGTGCCAGCACCCCCGACAATGAGCAGTTCTTC
D: -; V: TRBV4-1; length: 12; size: -; J: TRBJ1-1; CDR3: CASSQGALETFF; DNA: TGCGCCAGCAGCCAAGGGGCCCTGGAGACTTTCTTT
D: -; V: TRBV19; length: 14; size: few; J: TRBJ1-5; CDR3: CASSMVGSGQPQHF; DNA: TGTGCCAGTAGTATGGTGGGTTCGGGACAGCCCCAGCATTTT
D: -; V: TRBV6-6; length: 14; size: -; J: TRBJ2-3; CDR3: CASSSGQFTDTQYF; DNA: TGTGCCAGCAGCTCCGGACAGTTCACAGATACGCAGTATTTT
D: TRBD1; V: TRBV13; length: 15; size: -; J: TRBJ2-5; CDR3: CASSSRQGAVETQYF; DNA: TGTGCCAGCAGCTCAAGACAGGGGGCCGTTGAGACCCAGTACTTC
D: TRBD1; V: TRBV9; length: 15; size: once; J: TRBJ1-3; CDR3: CASSVDRGSGNTIYF; DNA: TGTGCCAGCAGCGTGGACAGGGGCTCTGGAAACACCATATATTTT
D: -; V: TRBV6-5; length: 13; size: -; J: TRBJ2-7; CDR3: CASSYRVQDEQYF; DNA: TGTGCCAGCAGTTACAGGGTCCAGGACGAGCAGTACTTC
D: TRBD1; V: TRBV7-9; length: 14; size: -; J: TRBJ2-7; CDR3: CASSFPGQGYEQYF; DNA: TGTGCCAGCAGCTTCCCGGGACAGGGCTACGAGCAGTACTTC
D: -; V: TRBV9; length: 13; size: -; J: TRBJ2-7; CDR3: CASSVTNSGEQYF; DNA: TGTGCCAGCAGCGTAACTAACTCGGGCGAGCAGTACTTC
D: TRBD1; V: TRBV9; length: 14; size: -; J: TRBJ2-3; CDR3: CASSPWTGSDTQYF; DNA: TGTGCCAGCAGCCCATGGACAGGGTCAGATACGCAGTATTTT
D: -; V: TRBV29-1; length: 10; size: -; J: TRBJ1-2; CDR3: CSVFRDGYTF; DNA: TGCAGCGTTTTCAGGGATGGCTACACCTTC
D: -; V: TRBV7-9; length: 14; size: -; J: TRBJ2-1; CDR3: CASSPGTPYNEQFF; DNA: TGTGCCAGCAGCCCCGGGACTCCCTACAATGAGCAGTTCTTC
D: TRBD1; V: TRBV7-8; length: 15; size: -; J: TRBJ2-5; CDR3: CASSFYRGSGETQYF; DNA: TGTGCCAGCAGCTTCTACAGGGGGTCGGGAGAGACCCAGTACTTC
D: -; V: TRBV4-1; length: 13; size: -; J: TRBJ1-1; CDR3: CASSSLGKTEAFF; DNA: TGCGCCAGCAGCTCCTTGGGGAAAACTGAAGCTTTCTTT
D: TRBD2; V: TRBV29-1; length: 19; size: -; J: TRBJ2-3; CDR3: CSVEVVLAVRSNFADTQYF; DNA: TGCAGCGTTGAAGTGGTACTAGCGGTCCGCTCCAACTTCGCAGATACGCAGTATTTT
D: -; V: TRBV5-1; length: 14; size: -; J: TRBJ1-2; CDR3: CASSLGTANYGYTF; DNA: TGCGCCAGCAGCTTGGGCACAGCCAACTATGGCTACACCTTC
D: -; V: TRBV7-7; length: 16; size: -; J: TRBJ2-2; CDR3: CASSLGHGVNTGELFF; DNA: TGTGCCAGCAGCTTAGGTCACGGAGTGAACACCGGGGAGCTGTTTTTT
D: -; V: TRBV9; length: 17; size: -; J: TRBJ1-4; CDR3: CASSAYPDGTDNEKLFF; DNA: TGTGCCAGCAGCGCCTACCCCGACGGAACAGACAATGAAAAACTGTTTTTT
D: TRBD1; V: TRBV7-9; length: 15; size: -; J: TRBJ1-4; CDR3: CASSLKGTVNEKLFF; DNA: TGTGCCAGCAGCTTAAAAGGGACAGTTAATGAAAAACTGTTTTTT
D: TRBD2; V: TRBV4-3; length: 20; size: -; J: TRBJ2-7; CDR3: CASSQLEGVGLAGEPYEQYF; DNA: TGCGCCAGCAGCCAACTCGAGGGGGTGGGACTAGCGGGGGAACCCTACGAGCAGTACTTC
D: -; V: TRBV27; length: 13; size: -; J: TRBJ2-7; CDR3: CASSLGFGGQTYF; DNA: TGTGCCAGCAGTTTAGGGTTTGGGGGGCAGACCTACTTC
D: TRBD2; V: TRBV5-1; length: 16; size: -; J: TRBJ2-1; CDR3: CASSLGVGRAGNEQFF; DNA: TGCGCCAGCAGCTTGGGGGTCGGGAGGGCCGGCAATGAGCAGTTCTTC
D: TRBD2; V: TRBV29-1; length: 14; size: -; J: TRBJ2-3; CDR3: CSVWYSGRADTQYF; DNA: TGCAGCGTTTGGTATAGCGGGAGAGCCGATACGCAGTATTTT
D: -; V: TRBV19; length: 15; size: few; J: TRBJ1-1; CDR3: CASSIETAQNTEAFF; DNA: TGTGCCAGTAGTATAGAAACGGCACAGAACACTGAAGCTTTCTTT
D: -; V: TRBV11-3; length: 15; size: once; J: TRBJ2-7; CDR3: CASSLRGHYPYEQYF; DNA: TGTGCCAGCAGCTTAAGGGGACACTATCCCTACGAGCAGTACTTC